Below are 14 T cell receptor beta chains sequenced from a single sample in a study of T-cell reconstitution after alpha-beta-depleted transplantation in children. Preparation of the TCRbeta library was carried out with unique molecular identifiers. TCRdb reprocessed the PCR reads via MiXCR and lists one record per CDR3 protein. The sample holds under 35,000 distinct CDR3 sequences, about 6.3% seen once. This material consisted of PBMCs, mostly from graft donor cells, taken 180 days after TCRalphabeta/CD19-depleted stem cell transplant. These receptors were taken from a male patient younger than 18 who had a stem cell transplant for acute myeloid leukemia, so the T cells may come from the graft donor.

This clonotype was counted many times. The chain uses TRBV29-1 and TRBJ2-3; possibly TRBD2 for D (5 bases). The germline V gene has CDR1 SQVTM and CDR2 ANQGSEA. The V and J ends lost 4 bases and 2 bases respectively, with 13 bases between them. CDR3 length: 14 residues. CDR3 sequence (DNA): TGCAGCGTTGGAGGGTTTGGCGTCACAGATACGCAGTATTTT. Its protein is CSVGGFGVTDTQYF.

This clonotype was counted ten times or more. This chain uses TRBV9 with TRBJ2-7; D not resolved. This CDR3 has 15 residues. Germline V gene lookup returns CDR1 SGDLS and CDR2 YYNGEE. V was shortened by 4 bases and J by 3 bases, with 17 bases between the two germline ends. The CDR3 nucleotides are TGTGCCAGCAGCCTAGGTCCGGGCGCCAACTACGAGCAGTACTTC. It yields the protein CASSLGPGANYEQYF.

This clonotype was recorded many times. The chain has TRBV11-1 and TRBJ2-7, with TRBD2 matching over 10 bases. This CDR3 spans 16 amino acids. Germline CDR1 and CDR2: SGHAT and FQDESV (reference sequence). The J segment lost 4 bases and the V segment lost 1 base, leaving 7 bases of the junction unmatched. DNA for the CDR3: TGTGCCAGCAGCTTAGGCAGTAGCGGGAGGTGGTACGAGCAGTACTTC. Protein sequence: CASSLGSSGRWYEQYF.

This clonotype was observed at least ten times. The J gene is TRBJ2-1, the V gene TRBV6-2 or TRBV6-3; D is unresolved. The CDR3 has 11 amino acids. Germline V lookup: CDR1 MNHEY, CDR2 SVGEGT. Between the trimmed V and J ends, which lost 9 bases and 8 bases, there was a span of 11 bases. Written as DNA, the CDR3 is TGTGCCAGTTCTGTTGCCCATGAGCAGTTCTTC. It encodes CASSVAHEQFF.

The chain links TRBV7-2 to TRBJ2-1; no firm D call. The ends were cut back, 5 bases at V and 9 bases at J, with 11 bases in the middle. CDR3 length: 12 residues. Germline V gene data show CDR1 as SGHTA and CDR2 as FQGNSA. The CDR3 DNA reads TGTGCCAGCAGCCCCCAATGGAGTGAGCAGTTCTTC. This translates into CASSPQWSEQFF. The full variable domain, in which reference TRBV7-2 and TRBJ2-1 provide the parts outside the CDR3, is GAGVSQSPSNKVTEKGKDVELRCDPISGHTALYWYRQSLGQGLEFLIYFQGNSAPDKSGLPSDRFSAERTGGSVSTLTIQRTQQEDSAVYLCASSPQWSEQFFGPGTRLTVL.

This clonotype has a count of ten or more. This chain joins TRBV4-3 and TRBJ2-2; 10 nucleotides align to TRBD1. V was clipped by 3 bases and J by 6 bases; unmatched bases: 10. Germline CDR1 and CDR2: LGHNA and YSLEER. This CDR3 region has 17 residues. CDR3 amino acids: CASSHRQGAELAGELFF. CDR3 coding DNA: TGCGCCAGCAGCCACCGACAGGGGGCGGAATTGGCCGGGGAGCTGTTTTTT.

The V gene is TRBV5-1, the J gene TRBJ1-5, with a possible D match to TRBD1 (5 bases). V lost 0 bases and J 5 bases, leaving 6 bases between the germline ends. CDR1 is SGHRS and CDR2 is YFSETQ in the germline V gene. The CDR3 runs to 13 residues. The CDR3 reads CASSLGDHQPQHF. The CDR3, as DNA: TGCGCCAGCAGCTTGGGGGACCATCAGCCCCAGCATTTT. The full variable domain, in which reference TRBV5-1 and TRBJ1-5 provide the parts outside the CDR3, is KAGVTQTPRYLIKTRGQQVTLSCSPISGHRSVSWYQQTPGQGLQFLFEYFSETQRNKGNFPGRFSGRQFSNSRSEMNVSTLELGDSALYLCASSLGDHQPQHFGDGTRLSIL.

This clonotype has ten or more counts. At one end, the junction sequence differs from germline, possibly due to a read error. This chain uses TRBV5-5 with TRBJ2-7; D is uncertain. Germline V gene sequence: CDR1 SGHKS, CDR2 YYEKEE (reference sequence). There are 12 residues in the CDR3. DNA for the CDR3: TGTGCCAGCAGCTCGGCCGCCTACGACCAGTACTTC. As protein: CASSSAAYDQYF. Using reference TRBV5-5 and TRBJ2-7 for the parts outside the CDR3, the full variable domain is DAGVTQSPTHLIKTRGQQVTLRCSPISGHKSVSWYQQVLGQGPQFIFQYYEKEERGRGNFPDRFSARQFPNYSSELNVNALLLGDSALYLCASSSAAYDQYFGPGTRLTVT.

CDR3 loop: CASLWDLGTDTQYF. DNA of the CDR3: TGTGCCAGCCTATGGGACCTAGGCACAGATACGCAGTATTTT. This chain joins TRBV2 and TRBJ2-3; D is possibly TRBD1 or TRBD2 (5 bases each). The CDR3 totals 14 residues. Germline assignment: CDR1 SNHLY and CDR2 FYNNEI. Trimming shortened V by 8 bases and J by 1 base, and 13 bases separated the two germline ends.

This clonotype appeared many times. The V call is TRBV11-3, the J call TRBJ2-3; D perhaps matches TRBD1 (6 bases). CDR3 size: 15 residues. The germline CDR1 and CDR2 sequences are SGHNT and YENEEA. The V gene lost 4 bases and the J gene lost 2 bases, with 13 bases spanning the gap. This CDR3 is CASSSGTHYTDTQYF. In DNA, the CDR3 is TGTGCCAGCAGCTCCGGGACACACTACACAGATACGCAGTATTTT.

This sequence joins TRBV11-1 and TRBJ2-1; TRBD2 matches 9 bases. The CDR3 totals 15 residues. Trimming at V came to 4 bases and at J to 4 bases, leaving 5 bases not matched to a gene. Germline V gene data show CDR1 as SGHAT and CDR2 as FQDESV (reference sequence). The CDR3 spells CASSSAGGLYNEQFF. The CDR3 DNA reads TGTGCCAGCAGCTCAGCGGGAGGTTTATACAATGAGCAGTTCTTC.

This clonotype was recorded at least ten times. The chain recombines TRBV2 with TRBJ1-2; TRBD1 aligns across 7 bases. The CDR3 spans 13 residues. V was pared by 6 bases and J by 5 bases, with 6 bases of the junction left unmatched. CDR1 SNHLY and CDR2 FYNNEI come from the germline V gene. CDR3 DNA sequence: TGTGCCAGCAGCACCGGGACAGCTTATGGCTACACCTTC. This sequence encodes CASSTGTAYGYTF. The full variable domain, in which reference TRBV2 and TRBJ1-2 provide the parts outside the CDR3, is EPEVTQTPSHQVTQMGQEVILRCVPISNHLYFYWYRQILGQKVEFLVSFYNNEISEKSEIFDDQFSVERPDGSNFTLKIRSTKLEDSAMYFCASSTGTAYGYTFGSGTRLTVV.

This clonotype was detected ten times or more. V and J are TRBV28 and TRBJ1-2; D gene unclear. Germline CDR1 MDHEN, CDR2 SYDVKM. V lost 6 bases and J lost 5, with 22 bases in between. This CDR3 contains 16 residues. The CDR3 nucleotides are TGTGCCAGCAGACCTGCGGGTTCGGAGTTTCGTTATGGCTACACCTTC. Amino acids: CASRPAGSEFRYGYTF.

This clonotype was detected ten times or more. The CDR3 protein is CAIRGQGGGYEQYF. The CDR3, as DNA: TGTGCCATCAGGGGGCAAGGGGGCGGCTACGAGCAGTACTTC. This chain connects TRBV10-3 to TRBJ2-7; 7 nucleotides agree with TRBD1. Trimming took 6 bases from V and 3 from J; bases not matched to a gene: 8. This CDR3 has 14 amino acids. CDR1 and CDR2 from the germline V gene are ENHRY and SYGVKD.